This T cell receptor (beta chain) is from a study of blood T cells in healthy people across ages. The ends lost 7 bases at V and 6 bases at J; junction bases unmatched: 11. This CDR3 has 14 amino acids. This clonotype has just a few counts. With a J-beta primer mix and a sample-barcoded 5' primer, a second PCR ran about 7 to 12 cycles. One entry per CDR3 protein results from TCRdb running MiXCR on the 5' RACE reads. The sample consists of approximately 1,000,000 distinct CDR3 sequences, more than 40% of them appearing once. The rearrangement links TRBV12-3 or TRBV12-4 to TRBJ2-7; the match to TRBD2 covers 8 bases. Sequences were obtained from blood. The clonotype originates from a woman in her sixties in good health. CDR3 nucleotides: TGTGCCAGCAAGAAGACCGGGACTAGTATCGAGCAGTACTTC. Translation gives CASKKTGTSIEQYF.